These 8 T cell receptor beta chains came from one sample sequenced in a study of cytomegalovirus exposure and HLA in healthy donors (dated by TCRdb to 2016 to 2017). Library method: the immunoSEQ multiplex PCR assay. The multiplex PCR relied on a mix of 60 forward primers for TCR Vbeta segments and 13 reverse primers for TCR Jbeta segments. The table was pulled from immuneACCESS by TCRdb, which kept in-frame rearrangements only. Such tables lose some clones; where checked, under half of the loss comes from unresolved V genes, and the rest has no known cause. The table for this sample lists approximately 190,000 clones; approximately 84% of them were counted only once. 2.6% of the sample comes from the top ten. The sample comprised PBMCs. The receptors shown here come from a woman aged 45-60 years in good health and CMV-seropositive.

V is TRBV6-6 and J is TRBJ2-1, with D possibly matching TRBD2 (6 bases). Germline CDR1 is MNHNY and CDR2 is SVGAGI (reference sequence). The CDR3 length is 14 residues. Trimming pared 0 bases from V and 7 bases from J, leaving 10 bases between. CDR3 sequence (DNA): TGTGCCAGCAGTTACTCCGGGGGTGGAAATGAGCAGTTCTTC. Its protein is CASSYSGGGNEQFF.

The sample holds one count of this clone. The J gene is TRBJ1-3, the V gene TRBV28; D is perhaps TRBD1 (5 bases). The ends were cut back, 10 bases at V and 0 bases at J, with 16 bases in the middle. The V gene's germline CDR1 is MDHEN and CDR2 SYDVKM. This CDR3 is 15 amino acids long. This CDR3 reads CATSKGQFSGNTIYF. CDR3 nucleotides: TGTGCCACCTCGAAGGGGCAGTTCTCTGGAAACACCATATATTTT.

The chain links TRBV14 to TRBJ1-2, with 7 nucleotides matching TRBD1. Germline loops: CDR1 SGHDN, CDR2 FVKESK. Trimming removed 0 bases from V and 6 bases from J; junction bases left unmatched: 1. This CDR3 comprises 13 residues. CDR3 protein: CASSQEGGHGYTF. CDR3 DNA sequence: TGTGCCAGCAGCCAAGAAGGGGGCCATGGCTACACCTTC.

The V and J genes are TRBV6-5 and TRBJ2-4; D is possibly TRBD2 (6 bases). The CDR3 has 14 amino acids. Trimming took 5 bases from V and 8 from J, leaving 16 bases between them. CDR1 and CDR2 from the germline V gene are MNHEY and SVGAGI. The CDR3 protein is CASSVGGGGDIQYF. The CDR3 DNA sequence: TGTGCCAGCAGTGTCGGGGGTGGAGGGGACATTCAGTACTTC.

The V gene is TRBV28, the J gene TRBJ2-7; possible D gene TRBD2, 7 bases. Between the trimmed V and J ends, which lost 6 bases and 2 bases, there was a span of 14 bases. The CDR3 length is 14 residues. CDR1 is MDHEN and CDR2 is SYDVKM in the germline V gene. The CDR3 region is CASRPWGGTYEQYF. The CDR3 DNA reads TGTGCCAGCAGACCCTGGGGGGGCACCTACGAGCAGTACTTC. Variable domain in full (rest from reference TRBV28 and TRBJ2-7): DVKVTQSSRYLVKRTGEKVFLECVQDMDHENMFWYRQDPGLGLRLIYFSYDVKMKEKGDIPEGYSVSREKKERFSLILESASTNQTSMYLCASRPWGGTYEQYFGPGTRLTVT.

Regarding this clone: At one end, the junction sequence differs from germline, possibly due to a read error. The rearrangement links TRBV7-2 to TRBJ2-2, with no clear D. Germline values: CDR1 SGHTA, CDR2 FQGNSA. The length of the CDR3 is 14 residues. The CDR3: CASSFRAKTGELFF. In DNA, the CDR3 is TGTGCCAGCAGCTTTAGAGCGAAAACCGGGGAGCTGTTTTTT.

The chain employs TRBV5-4 and TRBJ2-7; D gene unclear. V was clipped by 7 bases and J by 5 bases, with 22 bases between them. CDR1 and CDR2 (germline): SGHNT, YYREEE (reference sequence). The CDR3 sequence is 15 residues long. DNA for the CDR3: TGTGCCAGCTCAGTCTGGTTCTCGGGTACGGACGAGCAGTACTTC. Translation gives CASSVWFSGTDEQYF.

This chain links TRBV5-6 with TRBJ1-4, with D possibly being TRBD1 (5 bases). Germline V lookup: CDR1 SGHDT, CDR2 YYEEEE. The CDR3 covers 13 residues. V shed 3 bases and J shed 7 bases, with 10 bases lying between them. CDR3 in DNA: TGTGCCAGCAGCTGGGGTAGGGGTGAAAAACTGTTTTTT. Protein product: CASSWGRGEKLFF.